Each of the 17 T cell receptor beta chains below was sequenced from the same sample in a study of cytomegalovirus exposure and HLA in healthy donors. With 60 Vbeta and 13 Jbeta primers, the PCR was carried out. TCRdb's table, derived via immunoSEQ multiplex PCR, lists solely in-frame clones and lacks some. Of about 150,000 clones detected, approximately 80% appear once; the ten largest clones hold 2% to 2.5%. What was sequenced was PBMCs. These receptors were obtained from a man aged 30 to 45 in good health and CMV-seronegative.

The rearrangement uses TRBV5-1 and TRBJ1-4; 8 bases agree with TRBD1. Losses at the gene ends were 3 bases for V and 11 bases for J; bases not matched to a gene: 12. Germline V lookup: CDR1 SGHRS, CDR2 YFSETQ. This CDR3 region has 15 residues. The CDR3 is CASSYQGATSEKLFF. CDR3 coding DNA: TGCGCCAGCAGCTATCAGGGGGCGACCAGCGAGAAACTGTTTTTT.

This clone was counted only a few times. V is TRBV6-6 and J is TRBJ2-5; 7 bases match TRBD2. The CDR3 covers 12 residues. The trim removed 6 bases at V and 3 bases at J, leaving 1 base unmatched. Looked up from germline, CDR1 is MNHNY and CDR2 is SVGAGI (reference sequence). The CDR3 nucleotides read TGTGCCAGCAGGGGGGGGGAAGAGACCCAGTACTTC. Its protein product is CASRGGEETQYF.

The DNA for the CDR3 is TGTGCCAGCAAATTTGGGAGGACAGGGTCGAGGACAGATACGCAGTATTTT. It is translated as CASKFGRTGSRTDTQYF. The rearrangement joins TRBV7-2 to TRBJ2-3; TRBD1 matches at 8 bases. After removal of 7 bases from V and 3 bases from J, the junction contained 15 bases not matched to a gene. The germline V gene encodes CDR1 SGHTA and CDR2 FQGNSA. The CDR3 has 17 residues.

This sequence joins TRBV13 and TRBJ2-1; 13 positions agree with TRBD2. Losses at the gene ends were 5 bases for V and 7 bases for J; bases not matched to a gene: 8. The CDR3 extends over 16 amino acids. Looked up from germline, CDR1 is PRHDT and CDR2 is FYEKMQ (reference sequence). The CDR3 bases are TGTGCCAGCAGCACCAGACTAGCGGGAGGTCTGAATGAGCAGTTCTTC. Translated, it gives CASSTRLAGGLNEQFF.

This sequence joins TRBV9 and TRBJ2-5; TRBD1 matches at 7 bases. The CDR3 runs 14 residues. CDR1 is SGDLS and CDR2 is YYNGEE in the germline V gene. V gave up 3 bases and J gave up 2 bases; unmatched junction bases: 4. The CDR3 here is CASSATGAQETQYF. In DNA, the CDR3 is TGTGCCAGCAGCGCTACAGGGGCTCAAGAGACCCAGTACTTC.

This clone showed up just once. The gene calls are TRBV5-1 and TRBJ2-3; TRBD1 matches at 10 bases. Germline lookup yields CDR1 SGHRS and CDR2 YFSETQ. The length of the CDR3 is 14 residues. After removal of 4 bases from V and 7 bases from J, the junction contained 6 bases not matched to a gene. The CDR3 sequence is CASSPGQGLYTQYF. Here the CDR3 DNA reads TGCGCCAGCAGCCCGGGACAGGGGCTGTATACGCAGTATTTT.

The chain uses TRBV9 and TRBJ2-3; possibly TRBD1 for D (6 bases). The CDR3 sequence is 17 residues long. CDR1 and CDR2 (germline): SGDLS, YYNGEE. Deletions cut 1 base from V and 3 bases from J, with 18 bases between. CDR3 sequence reads: CASSVSTRGVSTDTQYF. In DNA form, the CDR3 reads TGTGCCAGCAGCGTATCCACCAGGGGAGTCTCAACAGATACGCAGTATTTT. Full variable domain (missing parts from reference TRBV9 and TRBJ2-3): DSGVTQTPKHLITATGQRVTLRCSPRSGDLSVYWYQQSLDQGLQFLIQYYNGEERAKGNILERFSAQQFPDLHSELNLSSLELGDSALYFCASSVSTRGVSTDTQYFGPGTRLTVL.

The chain carries TRBV7-2 and TRBJ2-2; D not certain. Between the trimmed V and J ends, which lost 5 bases and 3 bases, there was a span of 4 bases. Germline lookup yields CDR1 SGHTA and CDR2 FQGNSA. The CDR3 contains 12 residues. CDR3 nucleotide sequence: TGTGCCAGCAGCCTTTACACCGGGGAGCTGTTTTTT. It translates to CASSLYTGELFF.

This clone turned up a few times. The rearrangement joins TRBV19 to TRBJ2-1; TRBD1 aligns across 7 bases. The length of the CDR3 is 15 residues. CDR1 is LNHDA, CDR2 SQIVND, per germline (reference sequence). The junction had 12 bases not matched to a gene; V was cut back by 1 base and J by 12 bases. CDR3 residues: CASSIAGQPLAWQFF. CDR3 nucleotide sequence: TGTGCCAGTAGTATAGCGGGACAGCCGTTGGCCTGGCAGTTCTTC.

The V and J genes are TRBV4-1 and TRBJ2-6; the match to TRBD2 covers 12 bases. The CDR3 extends over 18 amino acids. Germline V gene sequence: CDR1 MGHRA, CDR2 YSYEKL. V lost 3 bases and J lost 9; bases outside the gene matches: 12. The CDR3 is CASSQLQLRLAGVNVLTF. The CDR3 nucleotides read TGCGCCAGCAGCCAGTTACAACTCCGACTAGCGGGAGTCAACGTCCTGACTTTC.

Comment on this clone: At the DNA level, this CDR3 is encoded by other sequences in the same sample as well. J is TRBJ1-2 and V is TRBV28; 10 positions agree with TRBD1. The CDR3 has 14 residues. Germline V gene data show CDR1 as MDHEN and CDR2 as SYDVKM. With V trimmed by 4 bases and J by 8 bases, 7 bases remained unmatched. CDR3 residues: CASSSGTGVYGYTF. DNA for the CDR3: TGTGCCAGCAGTTCCGGGACAGGGGTTTACGGCTACACCTTC.

This clone was counted only a few times. The chain joins TRBV6-5 to TRBJ1-1, with 7 bases identical to TRBD1. CDR3 length: 15 residues. Germline V gene data show CDR1 as MNHEY and CDR2 as SVGAGI. The V gene end was trimmed by 5 bases and the J gene end by 1 base; junction bases not matched to a gene: 7. CDR3 region: CASSRDSFGNTEAFF. DNA of the CDR3: TGTGCCAGCAGTCGGGACAGCTTCGGGAACACTGAAGCTTTCTTT.

The chain combines TRBV18 with TRBJ2-6; 8 bases fit TRBD1. Germline V lookup: CDR1 KGHSH, CDR2 LQKENI. This CDR3 has 17 residues. The ends lost 6 bases at V and 0 bases at J; junction bases unmatched: 7. The chain's CDR3 is CASSRGTGNSGANVLTF. The CDR3 nucleotides are TGTGCCAGCTCCCGGGGGACAGGTAACTCTGGGGCCAACGTCCTGACTTTC.

The chain combines TRBV5-1 with TRBJ2-3, with 10 bases aligning to TRBD2. The CDR3 has 15 amino acids. Looked up from germline, CDR1 is SGHRS and CDR2 is YFSETQ. Trimming removed 5 bases from V and 1 base from J; junction bases left unmatched: 4. CDR3 DNA sequence: TGCGCCAGCAGACCCCTAGCGGGGGGCACAGATACGCAGTATTTT. It encodes CASRPLAGGTDTQYF.

CDR3 residues: CASSATPWPSGPYEQYF. CDR3 coding DNA: TGTGCCAGCAGCGCCACTCCCTGGCCTAGCGGTCCCTACGAGCAGTACTTC. V is TRBV27 and J is TRBJ2-7; TRBD2 aligns across 7 bases. V was pared by 6 bases and J by 2 bases, with 16 bases of the junction left unmatched. CDR1 is MNHEY and CDR2 is SMNVEV in the germline V gene (reference sequence). This CDR3 comprises 17 residues.

This clone was counted at least ten times. The CDR3 protein is CASGGGGTDTQYF. CDR3 DNA: TGTGCCAGCGGGGGGGGTGGCACAGATACGCAGTATTTT. V gene TRBV6-6 combines with J gene TRBJ2-3; 7 bases agree with TRBD2. Germline V CDR1 and CDR2: MNHNY, SVGAGI (reference sequence). Trimming at V came to 8 bases and at J to 1 base, leaving 3 bases not matched to a gene. The CDR3 spans 13 residues.

The rearrangement uses TRBV28 and TRBJ2-7; D is uncertain. Trimming took 2 bases from V and 4 from J, leaving 18 bases between them. This CDR3 is 16 amino acids long. Germline V lookup: CDR1 MDHEN, CDR2 SYDVKM. The CDR3 DNA follows: TGTGCCAGCAGTTTAGCGTCCACCCCGGGTTCATACGAGCAGTACTTC. This encodes CASSLASTPGSYEQYF. The whole variable domain, remainder taken from reference TRBV28 and TRBJ2-7, is DVKVTQSSRYLVKRTGEKVFLECVQDMDHENMFWYRQDPGLGLRLIYFSYDVKMKEKGDIPEGYSVSREKKERFSLILESASTNQTSMYLCASSLASTPGSYEQYFGPGTRLTVT.